The source of this TCR beta chain is a study of T-cell memory formation after mild COVID-19. Study background: TCR clusters were mostly donor specific.

TCRdb reprocessed the 5' RACE reads via MiXCR and lists one record per CDR3 protein. Here the sample spans 350,000 to 550,000 distinct CDR3 sequences, around 17% being singletons. The CDR3 has 14 amino acids. The ends were cut back, 6 bases at V and 2 bases at J, with 11 bases in the middle. The germline V gene encodes CDR1 MNHEY and CDR2 SVGEGT. Input material: PBMCs or a T cell subset sorted from them (not recorded which). The chain couples TRBV6-2 or TRBV6-3 to TRBJ1-5, with D possibly TRBD1 on 5 matching bases. The source of this sequence is a man aged 18 to 30 who had mild COVID-19 (a few samples of this study predate the infection). Cell type and time point are not known. CDR3 sequence reads: CASSLWGGNQPQHF. The CDR3 region has the DNA TGTGCCAGCAGCCTCTGGGGCGGCAATCAGCCCCAGCATTTT.